Listed here are 12 T cell receptor beta chains from one sample, sequenced in a study of liver allograft versus peripheral blood T cells. Whole-study context: Repertoires of T cell receptors in transplanted livers were compared with recipients' peripheral blood repertoires.

TCRdb ran MiXCR on the reads and lists one entry per CDR3 protein. The sample consists of about 14,000 distinct CDR3 sequences, around a sixth of them appearing once. The source is a human patient who had a liver transplant. Some T cells may be graft donor cells.

This clonotype appeared a few times. The rearrangement links TRBV12-3 or TRBV12-4 to TRBJ2-7; the match to TRBD1 covers 7 bases. V was clipped by 6 bases and J by 3 bases; unmatched bases: 8. The CDR3 extends over 14 amino acids. CDR3 sequence (DNA): TGTGCCAGCAGCAGGGGGTTCGGTAGCTACGAGCAGTACTTC. Translated: CASSRGFGSYEQYF.

Ten or more counts support this clonotype. J is TRBJ1-1 and V is TRBV27; D might be TRBD1 (6 bases). The ends were cut back, 9 bases at V and 4 bases at J, with 15 bases in the middle. The CDR3 extends over 13 amino acids. Germline V gene data show CDR1 as MNHEY and CDR2 as SMNVEV (reference sequence). The CDR3 DNA reads as TGTGCCAGGGGGGCATGGGGCACCACTGAAGCTTTCTTT. This encodes CARGAWGTTEAFF.

This clonotype has only one observation. The J gene is TRBJ2-3, the V gene TRBV20-1; D is possibly TRBD2 (6 bases). The V gene lost 0 bases and the J gene lost 3 bases, with 19 bases spanning the gap. The CDR3 is 17 residues long. The germline V gene encodes CDR1 DFQATT and CDR2 SNEGSKA (reference sequence). The CDR3 sequence: CSARDPRQRGGTDTQYF. The CDR3 DNA reads as TGCAGTGCTAGAGATCCCCGACAACGGGGAGGTACAGATACGCAGTATTTT.

This clonotype was detected a few times. This chain joins TRBV12-3 or TRBV12-4 and TRBJ2-3, with TRBD1 identical over 9 bases. CDR3 length: 14 residues. The V and J ends lost 5 bases and 4 bases, in that order; junction bases with no gene match: 4. For the CDR3, the DNA is TGTGCCAGCAGTGGGGACAGGGAGGCAGATACGCAGTATTTT. Translation: CASSGDREADTQYF.

Note on this clonotype: This likely comes from a read error, as the CDR3 has no conserved phenylalanine or tryptophan at its end. This chain uses TRBV20-1 with TRBJ1-4; 9 bases line up with TRBD1. Germline assignment: CDR1 DFQATT and CDR2 SNEGSKA (reference sequence). J was trimmed by 5 bases and V by 1 base; bases with no gene match: 2. The CDR3 totals 14 residues. This chain's CDR3 is CSARGQGGNEKLFI. The CDR3 region has the DNA TGCAGTGCTAGAGGACAGGGGGGCAATGAAAAACTGTTTATT.

This clonotype is labeled as medium-sized. The rearrangement links TRBV9 to TRBJ1-2; D ambiguous. CDR1 is SGDLS, CDR2 YYNGEE, per germline. The V end lost 0 bases, the J end lost 3 bases, and 3 bases lay between the germline ends. This CDR3 has 12 amino acids. The CDR3 DNA follows: TGTGCCAGCAGCGTAGAGGACTATGGCTACACCTTC. It encodes CASSVEDYGYTF.

This clonotype was observed a handful of times. This chain joins TRBV20-1 and TRBJ2-7, with 14 bases matching TRBD2. The CDR3 is 18 amino acids. J gave up 3 bases and V 6 bases, and 16 bases lay outside the gene matches. The germline CDR1 and CDR2 sequences are DFQATT and SNEGSKA (reference sequence). The DNA of the CDR3 is TGCAGTGCCCGGGGACTAGCGGGAGTGGGAGTGTCTGGCTACGAGCAGTACTTC. This translates into CSARGLAGVGVSGYEQYF.

This clonotype qualifies as medium-sized. This chain joins TRBV6-1 and TRBJ1-5; D gene uncertain. This CDR3 is built from 13 residues. The germline V gene encodes CDR1 MNHNS and CDR2 SASEGT. Trimming pared 8 bases from V and 6 bases from J, leaving 14 bases between. The CDR3 is CASLQSAVQPQHF. In DNA form, the CDR3 reads TGTGCCAGCTTACAGTCCGCGGTTCAGCCCCAGCATTTT.

This chain uses TRBV5-4 with TRBJ2-7, with D possibly TRBD2 on 6 matching bases. Per germline, CDR1 SGHNT and CDR2 YYREEE (reference sequence). V lost 1 base and J lost 5, with 10 bases in between. This CDR3 is 13 amino acids long. This CDR3 is CASSLTSFNEQYF. The CDR3 DNA sequence: TGTGCCAGCAGCTTGACTAGCTTCAACGAGCAGTACTTC.

The rearrangement joins TRBV20-1 to TRBJ2-7; D perhaps matches TRBD2 (6 bases). The V and J ends lost 3 bases and 8 bases respectively, with 14 bases between them. The CDR3 consists of 12 residues. Germline V CDR1 and CDR2: DFQATT, SNEGSKA (reference sequence). The CDR3 here is CSARGLDGKQYF. CDR3 nucleotide sequence: TGCAGTGCTAGGGGACTGGACGGGAAGCAGTACTTC.

This rearrangement joins TRBV20-1 to TRBJ1-4; 8 bases are a match to TRBD1. CDR1 is DFQATT and CDR2 is SNEGSKA in the germline V gene (reference sequence). J was trimmed by 7 bases and V by 3 bases; bases with no gene match: 10. The CDR3 has 15 residues. This chain's CDR3 is CSASSAGGLGEKLFF. CDR3 DNA sequence: TGCAGTGCTAGCTCCGCAGGGGGCTTAGGTGAAAAACTGTTTTTT.

This clonotype was counted between two and nine times. This chain uses TRBV20-1 with TRBJ2-1; 9 bases agree with TRBD1. Trimming took 3 bases from V and 10 from J; bases not matched to a gene: 1. This CDR3 is 11 amino acids long. The germline CDR1 and CDR2 sequences are DFQATT and SNEGSKA (reference sequence). Here the CDR3 DNA reads TGCAGTGCTAGGGACAGGGGCGAGCAGTTCTTC. Translating it yields CSARDRGEQFF.